The next 20 T cell receptor beta chains were all read from a single sample in a study of cytomegalovirus exposure and HLA in healthy donors. The PCR used 60 Vbeta and 13 Jbeta primers. Generated by immunoSEQ multiplex PCR, the TCRdb table keeps only in-frame clones and is missing some. The sample lists roughly 140,000 clones; 55% to 75% were seen once. The specimen sequenced was PBMCs. Every receptor here comes from a woman between 55 and 75 years old in good health and CMV-seropositive.

This clone was seen a few times. The CDR3 spells CASTGVAGGPNNEQFF. The CDR3 DNA reads TGTGCCAGCACTGGGGTAGCGGGAGGGCCGAACAATGAGCAGTTCTTC. The chain couples TRBV11-2 to TRBJ2-1; 11 bases align to TRBD2. The ends lost 7 bases at V and 5 bases at J; junction bases unmatched: 10. Germline CDR1 SGHAT, CDR2 FQNNGV. CDR3 size: 16 residues.

The J gene is TRBJ1-1, the V gene TRBV4-3, with 7 bases identical to TRBD1. Germline V gene lookup returns CDR1 LGHNA and CDR2 YSLEER. The V and J ends lost 4 bases and 4 bases, in that order; junction bases with no gene match: 3. The CDR3 has 13 amino acids. The CDR3 loop is CASSLAGGTEAFF. The CDR3 DNA follows: TGCGCCAGCAGCCTAGCAGGGGGCACTGAAGCTTTCTTT.

The chain has TRBV18 and TRBJ2-3, with 8 bases fitting TRBD2. The V and J ends lost 2 bases and 4 bases, in that order; junction bases with no gene match: 2. The CDR3 contains 14 residues. Per germline, CDR1 KGHSH and CDR2 LQKENI. CDR3 in amino acids: CASSPGTRADTQYF. For the CDR3, the DNA is TGTGCCAGCTCACCAGGGACTAGGGCAGATACGCAGTATTTT. Complete variable domain (other parts from reference TRBV18 and TRBJ2-3): NAGVMQNPRHLVRRRGQEARLRCSPMKGHSHVYWYRQLPEEGLKFMVYLQKENIIDESGMPKERFSAEFPKEGPSILRIQQVVRGDSAAYFCASSPGTRADTQYFGPGTRLTVL.

The V call is TRBV28, the J call TRBJ1-5; no clear D. Looked up from germline, CDR1 is MDHEN and CDR2 is SYDVKM. Trimming took off 2 bases at V and 5 bases at J, with 7 bases between the two ends. The CDR3 totals 13 residues. CDR3 in DNA: TGTGCCAGCAGTTTAGACTCCTATCAGCCCCAGCATTTT. Translating gives CASSLDSYQPQHF. Filled out from reference TRBV28 and TRBJ1-5, the complete variable domain reads DVKVTQSSRYLVKRTGEKVFLECVQDMDHENMFWYRQDPGLGLRLIYFSYDVKMKEKGDIPEGYSVSREKKERFSLILESASTNQTSMYLCASSLDSYQPQHFGDGTRLSIL.

This clone has a single count. The chain employs TRBV14 and TRBJ2-1, with TRBD1 identical over 7 bases. The CDR3 contains 13 residues. After removal of 4 bases from V and 5 bases from J, the junction contained 2 bases not matched to a gene. CDR1 SGHDN and CDR2 FVKESK come from the germline V gene. DNA for the CDR3: TGTGCCAGCAGCCCAAGGGGGCACAATGAGCAGTTCTTC. This encodes CASSPRGHNEQFF.

CDR3 sequence: CASMTGTDTQYF. The CDR3 DNA reads TGTGCCAGCATGACAGGCACAGATACGCAGTATTTT. The rearrangement uses TRBV6-5 and TRBJ2-3, with a weak D call TRBD1 (5 bases). CDR1 MNHEY and CDR2 SVGAGI come from the germline V gene. V lost 7 bases, J lost 1 base, and 6 bases lay in between. CDR3 length equals 12 residues.

The chain couples TRBV18 to TRBJ2-2, with TRBD2 identical over 9 bases. J was trimmed by 5 bases and V by 0 bases; bases with no gene match: 7. Germline values: CDR1 KGHSH, CDR2 LQKENI. The CDR3 covers 17 residues. The CDR3 sequence: CASSPPTSGGWTGELFF. The CDR3 bases are TGTGCCAGCTCACCACCGACTAGCGGAGGTTGGACCGGGGAGCTGTTTTTT.

The chain uses TRBV7-9 and TRBJ2-1, with D perhaps matching TRBD2 (6 bases). V lost 5 bases and J lost 3, with 14 bases in between. The CDR3 totals 15 residues. From germline, CDR1 is SEHNR and CDR2 FQNEAQ (reference sequence). CDR3 sequence (DNA): TGTGCCAGCAGCCTTAGCGGAGTACACTACAATGAGCAGTTCTTC. Its protein is CASSLSGVHYNEQFF.

This clone was seen only once. The junction differs from germline at one of its ends, possibly a read error. Other nucleotide sequences in the sample specify the same CDR3. The rearrangement uses TRBV14 and TRBJ1-5; perhaps TRBD1 as D (6 bases). The length of the CDR3 is 18 residues. Looked up from germline, CDR1 is SGHDN and CDR2 is FVKESK. In DNA, the CDR3 is TGTGCCAGCAATTTTGGACAGAACTTAATTTGGAGGAATCAGCCTCAGCATTTT. Protein sequence: CASNFGQNLIWRNQPQHF.

This clone came up a few times. The rearrangement links TRBV28 to TRBJ2-7, with a tentative D call TRBD2 (7 bases). Trimming took off 6 bases at V and 3 bases at J, with 12 bases between the two ends. The CDR3 consists of 13 residues. Germline V lookup: CDR1 MDHEN, CDR2 SYDVKM. The CDR3 DNA follows: TGTGCCAGCAGACGGGGGGCAAACTACGAGCAGTACTTC. Amino acids: CASRRGANYEQYF.

Only one count was recorded for this clone. The gene calls are TRBV11-2 and TRBJ2-3; TRBD2 might be the D (6 bases). V shed 4 bases and J shed 0 bases, with 14 bases lying between them. CDR3 length: 16 amino acids. Germline V gene lookup returns CDR1 SGHAT and CDR2 FQNNGV. CDR3 amino acids: CASSSNSGGSTDTQYF. The DNA for the CDR3 is TGTGCCAGCAGCTCGAATAGCGGAGGTAGCACAGATACGCAGTATTTT. The variable domain in full, completed from reference TRBV11-2 and TRBJ2-3, reads EAGVAQSPRYKIIEKRQSVAFWCNPISGHATLYWYQQILGQGPKLLIQFQNNGVVDDSQLPKDRFSAERLKGVDSTLKIQPAKLEDSAVYLCASSSNSGGSTDTQYFGPGTRLTVL.

This clone turned up a few times. V and J are TRBV7-2 and TRBJ1-2; D perhaps matches TRBD1 (6 bases). This CDR3 has 15 amino acids. Germline CDR1 and CDR2: SGHTA and FQGNSA. The V and J ends lost 8 bases and 8 bases respectively, with 24 bases between them. CDR3 loop: CASGLYRVGEKGYTF. The CDR3 DNA follows: TGTGCCAGCGGCCTGTACAGGGTAGGGGAGAAGGGCTACACCTTC.

V gene TRBV5-1 combines with J gene TRBJ1-1, with D possibly matching TRBD1 (6 bases). V lost 9 bases and J lost 0, with 15 bases in between. Germline-derived CDR1 and CDR2 are SGHRS and YFSETQ. The CDR3 is 14 amino acids. CDR3 amino acids: CANGRAGVNTEAFF. The CDR3 DNA reads TGCGCCAACGGAAGGGCAGGGGTGAACACTGAAGCTTTCTTT.

In its sample, this clone was seen once. The genes are TRBV5-4 and TRBJ2-1; 15 nucleotides agree with TRBD2. V shed 0 bases and J 15 bases; nucleotides not matched to a gene: 7. This CDR3 region has 15 residues. Looked up from germline, CDR1 is SGHNT and CDR2 is YYREEE (reference sequence). CDR3: CASSLAGLAGGLVFF. The CDR3 DNA sequence: TGTGCCAGCAGCTTGGCCGGACTAGCGGGAGGGCTGGTGTTCTTC.

The chain uses TRBV6-1 and TRBJ1-4; the D gene is possibly TRBD1 (6 bases). Germline V gene lookup returns CDR1 MNHNS and CDR2 SASEGT. V lost 2 bases and J lost 0, with 10 bases in between. The CDR3 loop spans 16 amino acids. In DNA form, the CDR3 reads TGTGCCAGCAGTGAACGGGGGGCGGCAACTAATGAAAAACTGTTTTTT. Translated: CASSERGAATNEKLFF.

The chain recombines TRBV9 with TRBJ2-1; 7 bases map to TRBD2. Germline CDR1 is SGDLS and CDR2 is YYNGEE. The CDR3 totals 15 residues. With V trimmed by 4 bases and J by 0 bases, 4 bases remained unmatched. In DNA, the CDR3 is TGTGCCAGCAGCCAACTAGCGTCCTCCTACAATGAGCAGTTCTTC. Its translation is CASSQLASSYNEQFF.

The J gene is TRBJ2-7, the V gene TRBV10-1; TRBD2 matches 14 bases. Germline CDR1 and CDR2: WNHNN and SYGVQD (reference sequence). The CDR3 covers 15 residues. Trimming cost V 2 bases and J 4 bases; bases outside gene matches: 1. CDR3 sequence (DNA): TGCGCCAGCAGTGAGGGGACTAGCGGGAGTTACGAGCAGTACTTC. This gives the protein CASSEGTSGSYEQYF.

In this sample, this clone turned up a few times. The chain has TRBV7-3 and TRBJ2-7; D gene uncertain. The V end lost 2 bases, the J end lost 4 bases, and 3 bases lay between the germline ends. This CDR3 comprises 11 residues. Germline V gene data show CDR1 as SGHTA and CDR2 as FQGTGA. CDR3: CASSLQYEQYF. In nucleotides, the CDR3 is TGTGCCAGCAGCTTACAGTACGAGCAGTACTTC.

This clone has just a few counts. V usage is TRBV6-5 and J usage is TRBJ1-2; 9 bases align to TRBD1. The germline V gene has CDR1 MNHEY and CDR2 SVGAGI. This CDR3 spans 14 amino acids. Trimming took 4 bases from V and 3 from J; bases not matched to a gene: 3. Here the CDR3 reads CASSSGQGHYGYTF. CDR3 coding DNA: TGTGCCAGCAGTTCTGGACAGGGGCACTATGGCTACACCTTC.

The chain employs TRBV5-1 and TRBJ2-7, with 10 bases lining up with TRBD2. The CDR3 runs to 15 residues. The V gene end was trimmed by 0 bases and the J gene end by 2 bases; junction bases not matched to a gene: 2. The germline gives CDR1 SGHRS, CDR2 YFSETQ. The CDR3 bases are TGCGCCAGCAGCTTGGAGGGACTAGCGCCCTACGAGCAGTACTTC. Protein: CASSLEGLAPYEQYF. The full variable domain, in which reference TRBV5-1 and TRBJ2-7 provide the parts outside the CDR3, is KAGVTQTPRYLIKTRGQQVTLSCSPISGHRSVSWYQQTPGQGLQFLFEYFSETQRNKGNFPGRFSGRQFSNSRSEMNVSTLELGDSALYLCASSLEGLAPYEQYFGPGTRLTVT.